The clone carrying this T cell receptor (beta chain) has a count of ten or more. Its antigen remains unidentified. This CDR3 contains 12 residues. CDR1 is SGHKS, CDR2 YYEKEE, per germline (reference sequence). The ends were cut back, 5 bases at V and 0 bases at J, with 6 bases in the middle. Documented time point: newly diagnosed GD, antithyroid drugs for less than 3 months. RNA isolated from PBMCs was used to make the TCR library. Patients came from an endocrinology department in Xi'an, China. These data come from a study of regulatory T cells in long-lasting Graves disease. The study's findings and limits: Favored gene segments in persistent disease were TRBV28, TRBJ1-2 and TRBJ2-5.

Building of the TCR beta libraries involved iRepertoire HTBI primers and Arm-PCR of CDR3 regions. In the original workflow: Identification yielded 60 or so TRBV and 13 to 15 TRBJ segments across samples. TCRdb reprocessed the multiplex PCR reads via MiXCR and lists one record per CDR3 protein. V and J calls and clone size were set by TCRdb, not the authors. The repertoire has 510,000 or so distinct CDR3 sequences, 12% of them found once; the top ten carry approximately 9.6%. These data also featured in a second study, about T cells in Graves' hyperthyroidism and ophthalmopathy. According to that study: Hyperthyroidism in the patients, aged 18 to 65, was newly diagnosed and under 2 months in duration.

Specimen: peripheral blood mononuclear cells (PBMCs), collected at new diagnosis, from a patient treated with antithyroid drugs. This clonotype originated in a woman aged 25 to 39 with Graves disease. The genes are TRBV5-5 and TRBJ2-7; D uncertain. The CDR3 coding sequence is TGTGCCAGCAGGCCCGACTCCTACGAGCAGTACTTC. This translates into CASRPDSYEQYF.